This T cell receptor (beta chain) originates from a study of early T cells in non-severe SARS-CoV-2 infection. Study-level findings and limits: In VDJdb matching, anti-spike CD8 responses were favored while private and CD4 specificities went missing.

Individual cDNA molecules each received unique molecular identifiers attached to them. In TCRdb, the 5' RACE reads were re-called with MiXCR into one record per CDR3 protein. The sample has over 45,000 distinct CDR3 sequences, around 6% seen once. This clonotype has at least ten counts. Its antigen is currently unknown. Germline assignment: CDR1 SEHNR and CDR2 FQNEAQ (reference sequence). V lost 5 bases and J 3 bases, leaving 13 bases between the germline ends. The CDR3 has 14 amino acids. The J gene is TRBJ1-1, the V gene TRBV7-9; D might be TRBD1 (6 bases). Sequenced material: whole blood. The sequence derives from an adult who was a healthcare worker with PCR-confirmed SARS-CoV-2 infection or an uninfected control (not recorded which). CDR3 nucleotide sequence: TGTGCCAGCAGCCCGGAGGGGGTGGACACTGAAGCTTTCTTT. Translated, it gives CASSPEGVDTEAFF.